This TCR beta chain was recovered during a study of blood T cell repertoires in COVID-19. About the research overall: The analysed material was cDNA or gDNA that came from T cells, B-cell-depleted T cells, or PBMCs.

Study processing details: Nucleated cell number was recorded as an estimate derived from reference gene primer amplification. This table comes from immunoSEQ multiplex PCR, and its TCRdb copy is limited to in-frame clones, with some not included. For V, J and clone size, that table is used; D and trimming come from the DNA. Of about 280,000 clones listed, approximately 81% are singletons. This CDR3 region has 16 residues. Deletions cut 4 bases from V and 4 bases from J, with 19 bases between. In germline, CDR1 is SGHDT, CDR2 YYEEEE. Ages ranged from about 18 to 89 years, with residence in 20 to 30 US areas.

J is TRBJ2-3 and V is TRBV5-6; D possibly corresponds to TRBD1 (6 bases). Sequenced material: PBMCs or T cells enriched from blood (not recorded which). The origin of this receptor is a woman aged 45 to 65 who had recovered from COVID-19. CDR3 in amino acids: CASSMDSSGRPDTQYF. The CDR3 DNA follows: TGTGCCAGCAGCATGGACAGCTCTGGGCGACCAGATACGCAGTATTTT.